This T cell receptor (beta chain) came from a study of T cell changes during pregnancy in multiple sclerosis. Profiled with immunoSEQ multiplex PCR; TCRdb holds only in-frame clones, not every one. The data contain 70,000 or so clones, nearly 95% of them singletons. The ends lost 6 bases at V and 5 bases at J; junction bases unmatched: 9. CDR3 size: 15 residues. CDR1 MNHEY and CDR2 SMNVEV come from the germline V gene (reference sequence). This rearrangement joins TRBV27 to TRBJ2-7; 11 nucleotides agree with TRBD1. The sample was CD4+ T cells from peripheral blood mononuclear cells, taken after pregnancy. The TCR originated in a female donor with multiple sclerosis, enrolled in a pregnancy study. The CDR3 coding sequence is TGTGCCAGCAGACGCGGGACAGGGGGTAGGAACGAGCAGTACTTC. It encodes CASRRGTGGRNEQYF.